This TCR beta chain was profiled in a study of shared clonotypes between healthy human individuals. Study-level points and caveats: It was the few donors that limited the genetic and exposure-history diversity represented.

The data were produced by immunoSEQ multiplex PCR, yet TCRdb's version contains in-frame clones alone and is incomplete. The repertoire holds roughly 2.5 million clones, with more than 90% as singletons. On this clone: Its antigen is not identified.

Germline-derived CDR1 and CDR2 are SNHLY and FYNNEI. The CDR3 consists of 14 residues. V lost 4 bases and J 6 bases, leaving 10 bases between the germline ends. Each donor was a Caucasian adult residing in Nashville, Tennessee. This chain uses TRBV2 with TRBJ1-6; unclear D gene. The sequence derives from a man aged 18 to 29 in good health. The material sequenced was naive CD4+ T cells sorted from blood. Subset here: CD45RA+ positively selected. The CDR3 DNA reads as TGTGCCAGCAGTGTCGAACAGCCTAATTCACCCCTCCACTTT. It codes for CASSVEQPNSPLHF.